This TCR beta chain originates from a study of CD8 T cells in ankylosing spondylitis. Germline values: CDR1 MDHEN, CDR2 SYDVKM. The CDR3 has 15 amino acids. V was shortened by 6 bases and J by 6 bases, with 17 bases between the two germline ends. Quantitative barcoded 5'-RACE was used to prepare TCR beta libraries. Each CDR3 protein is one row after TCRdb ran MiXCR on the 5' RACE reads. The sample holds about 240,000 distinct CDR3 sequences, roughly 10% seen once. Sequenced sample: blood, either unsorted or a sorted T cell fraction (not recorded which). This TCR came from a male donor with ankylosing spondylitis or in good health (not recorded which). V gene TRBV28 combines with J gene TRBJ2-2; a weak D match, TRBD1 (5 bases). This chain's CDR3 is CASRSPGRAAGELFF. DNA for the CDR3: TGTGCCAGCAGGTCCCCAGGGCGCGCGGCCGGGGAGCTGTTTTTT.